A selection of T cell receptor beta chains follows, all from one sample in a study of T-cell memory formation after mild COVID-19. One entry per CDR3 protein results from TCRdb running MiXCR on the 5' RACE reads. The data show around 130,000 distinct CDR3 sequences, with 15% to 20% seen just once and about 5% held by the top ten. The sample was PBMCs or a T cell subset sorted from them (not recorded which). The receptors originated from a man between 18 and 29 years old who had mild COVID-19 (a few samples of this study predate the infection). Cell type and time point are not known. The CDR3 runs from the conserved cysteine through the conserved F or W. Each record gives: J gene, V gene, CDR3 protein.

TRBJ1-1 | TRBV10-1 | CASSAQTNTEAFF
TRBJ2-1 | TRBV5-1 | CASSRSNEQFF
TRBJ2-7 | TRBV6-6 | CASSYSGTGFEQYF
TRBJ2-3 | TRBV5-1 | CASSPRWLAGGVADTQYF
TRBJ2-2 | TRBV4-1 | CASSQGSLRGRTTGELFF
TRBJ2-5 | TRBV24-1 | CATSDRTGTGYETQYF
TRBJ2-7 | TRBV20-1 | CSATTGGTYEQYF
TRBJ2-1 | TRBV5-1 | CASSWGTANSYNEQFF
TRBJ2-3 | TRBV6-6 | CASSPGRGAYDTQYF
TRBJ2-3 | TRBV4-1 | CASSQEGIPSTDTQYF
TRBJ1-1 | TRBV13 | CASSSEGGPDTEAFF
TRBJ1-2 | TRBV7-2 | CASSRQGPYGYTF
TRBJ1-3 | TRBV10-3 | CAISEAPFSGNTIYF
TRBJ2-5 | TRBV7-2 | CASSLRGAAGETQYF
TRBJ2-2 | TRBV6-1 | CASIWGASNTGELFF
TRBJ2-3 | TRBV5-1 | CASSSGRAADTQYF
TRBJ1-1 | TRBV7-3 | CASSLGQNTEAFF
TRBJ2-3 | TRBV10-3 | CAISRDSTDTQYF
TRBJ1-5 | TRBV5-6 | CASSLRGRRQPQHF
TRBJ2-7 | TRBV5-1 | CASKRDGMPYEQYF
TRBJ2-1 | TRBV7-2 | CASRGPRSSYNEQFF
TRBJ2-5 | TRBV7-9 | CASSSTSGGPQETQYF